The T cell receptor (beta chain) described here comes from a study of T-cell reconstitution after alpha-beta-depleted transplantation in children. CDR1 and CDR2 from the germline V gene are MNHNS and SASEGT. There are 16 residues in the CDR3. With 6 bases clipped from V and 2 bases from J, the junction kept 8 bases outside the gene matches. The library targeted TCRbeta and was prepared with unique molecular identifiers. TCRdb recomputed calls from the PCR reads with MiXCR, one row per CDR3 protein. The sample shows around 380,000 distinct CDR3 sequences, 11% of them seen only once. The sequence was collected from a human donor who donated a stem cell graft to a child with acute myeloid leukemia. Specimen: PBMCs from the stem cell graft donor, collected from the stem cell graft. J is TRBJ2-3 and V is TRBV6-1; 10 nucleotides align to TRBD2. CDR3 region: CASSPLAGAVTDTQYF. CDR3 in DNA: TGTGCCAGCAGCCCCCTAGCGGGGGCCGTCACAGATACGCAGTATTTT.